Listed below are T cell receptor beta chains from one sample, sequenced in a study of blood T cell repertoires in COVID-19. Method: immunoSEQ multiplex PCR; TCRdb's copy keeps in-frame clones and lacks some. The sample lists 110,000 or so clones, around 82% occurring once. Sequenced sample: peripheral blood. The receptors come from a human donor in a cohort sampled during active or convalescent COVID-19. The CDR3 runs from the conserved cysteine through the conserved F or W. Each record gives: J gene, V gene, D gene, clone size, CDR3 DNA, CDR3 protein. A D gene is named only where the DNA matches it firmly. Rows may omit the clone size; those that give it use once, few, many or a size class.

TRBJ1-4,TRBV28,-,-,-,CASSLSLRTNEKLFF
TRBJ2-5,TRBV11-3,-,-,TGTGCCAGCAGCTTTTGGCGGGGGCGGGAGACCCAGTACTTC,CASSFWRGRETQYF
TRBJ2-5,TRBV9,TRBD1,-,TGTGCCAGCAGCGTTACATCGGACAGGTCAATGACCCAGTACTTC,CASSVTSDRSMTQYF
TRBJ1-6,TRBV5-4,-,-,TGTGCCAGCAGCTTGGAGGGGAGGAGAAATTCACCCCTCCACTTT,CASSLEGRRNSPLHF
TRBJ1-1,TRBV19,TRBD1,-,TGTGCCAGTAGTCGACAGGGGCTGAGTGAAGCTTTCTTT,CASSRQGLSEAFF
TRBJ2-6,TRBV7-2,TRBD2,few,TGTGCCAGCAGCTTGACTAGCGGGAGATCTGGGGCCAACGTCCTGACTTTC,CASSLTSGRSGANVLTF
TRBJ2-7,TRBV5-8,-,-,TGTGCCAGCAGAATGAAATGGACAAGCTCCTACGAGCAGTACTTC,CASRMKWTSSYEQYF
TRBJ1-6,TRBV7-9,-,-,TGTGCCAGCAGCTTGGGCAGCCTAAATTCACCCCTCCACTTT,CASSLGSLNSPLHF
TRBJ1-5,TRBV30,-,-,TGTGCCTGGAATCCGCAGGGGAGCAATCAGCCCCAGCATTTT,CAWNPQGSNQPQHF
TRBJ1-2,TRBV7-8,-,few,TGTGCCAGCAGCTTAGAGAGGGGGGGGAACTATGGCTACACCTTC,CASSLERGGNYGYTF
TRBJ2-3,TRBV11-2,TRBD2,once,TGTGCCAGCAGCTCGGGACTAGCGGGAGTTGGAGATACGCAGTATTTT,CASSSGLAGVGDTQYF
TRBJ1-1,TRBV6-6,TRBD1,-,TGTGCCAGCGGGAGGGACAGGGGGCCTGGGAACACTGAAGCTTTCTTT,CASGRDRGPGNTEAFF
TRBJ2-7,TRBV28,TRBD1,-,TGTGCCAGCATGCGACAGGGAAACACAAAGCAGTACTTC,CASMRQGNTKQYF
TRBJ1-2,TRBV27,-,-,TGTGCCAGCAGTTTTGGGGGGGTATCGGCTGGCTACACCTTC,CASSFGGVSAGYTF
TRBJ1-2,TRBV19,-,-,TGTGCCAGTAGTATAGCCGGACAGCGTGGCTACACCTTC,CASSIAGQRGYTF
TRBJ2-1,TRBV7-9,TRBD1,-,TGTGCCAGCAGCCAAGGACAGGGAAGGGAGCAGTTCTTC,CASSQGQGREQFF
TRBJ2-5,TRBV5-6,-,-,TGTGCCAGCAGCTTGGGTAGACTAGATGGTGAGACCCAGTACTTC,CASSLGRLDGETQYF
TRBJ1-4,TRBV6-6,-,-,TGTGCCAGCAGTTACTCTTGGGGGGATAAGGAAAAACTGTTTTTT,CASSYSWGDKEKLFF
TRBJ2-1,TRBV4-1,TRBD1,-,TGCGCCAGCAGCCAAGCAGATACCGGGACAGGGGACCCTGAGCAGTTCTTC,CASSQADTGTGDPEQFF
TRBJ2-7,TRBV2,TRBD1,-,TGTGCCAGCAGTAATCCGGACAGGGTGTGGTACGAGCAGTACTTC,CASSNPDRVWYEQYF
TRBJ2-3,TRBV7-8,-,-,TGTGCCAGCAGCCCGACCCGGCCGAGCGGTGTTGATACGCAGTATTTT,CASSPTRPSGVDTQYF
TRBJ1-6,TRBV11-1,-,-,TGTGCCAGCAGCCTCGGGGGGGGTATGAATTCACCCCTCCACTTT,CASSLGGGMNSPLHF